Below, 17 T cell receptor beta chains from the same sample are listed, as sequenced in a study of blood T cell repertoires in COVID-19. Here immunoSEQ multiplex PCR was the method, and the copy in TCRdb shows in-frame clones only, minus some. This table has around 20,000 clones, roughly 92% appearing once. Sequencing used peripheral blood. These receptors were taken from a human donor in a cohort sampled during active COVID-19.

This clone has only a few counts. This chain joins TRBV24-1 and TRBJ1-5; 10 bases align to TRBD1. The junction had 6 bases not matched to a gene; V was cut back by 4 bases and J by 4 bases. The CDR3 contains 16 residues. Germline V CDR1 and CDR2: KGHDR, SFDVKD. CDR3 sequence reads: CATSDPGQGDNQPQHF. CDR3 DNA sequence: TGTGCCACCAGTGACCCCGGACAGGGGGATAATCAGCCCCAGCATTTT.

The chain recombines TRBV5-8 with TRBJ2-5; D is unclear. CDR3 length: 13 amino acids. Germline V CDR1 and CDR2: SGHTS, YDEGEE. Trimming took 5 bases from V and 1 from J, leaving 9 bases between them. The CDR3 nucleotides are TGTGCCAGCAGGGGCCCAGGCCAAGAGACCCAGTACTTC. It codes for CASRGPGQETQYF. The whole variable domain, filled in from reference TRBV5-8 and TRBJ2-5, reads EAGVTQSPTHLIKTRGQQATLRCSPISGHTSVYWYQQALGLGLQFLLWYDEGEERNRGNFPPRFSGRQFPNYSSELNVNALELEDSALYLCASRGPGQETQYFGPGTRLLVL.

DNA of the CDR3: TGTGCCAGCAGTTTTTTTTCGGACAACAATGAGCAGTTCTTC. It yields the protein CASSFFSDNNEQFF. The chain employs TRBV27 and TRBJ2-1; D may be TRBD1 (5 bases). The CDR3 runs to 14 residues. In germline, CDR1 is MNHEY, CDR2 SMNVEV (reference sequence). The V end was cut by 3 bases, the J end by 5 bases, with 11 bases between.

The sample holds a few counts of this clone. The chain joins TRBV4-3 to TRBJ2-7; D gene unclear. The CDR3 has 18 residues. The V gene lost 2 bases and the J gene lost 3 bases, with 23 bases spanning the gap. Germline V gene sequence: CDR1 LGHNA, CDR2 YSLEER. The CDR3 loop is CASSQQLPSISPYYEQYF. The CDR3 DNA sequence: TGCGCCAGCAGCCAACAATTGCCTAGTATCTCCCCTTACTACGAGCAGTACTTC.

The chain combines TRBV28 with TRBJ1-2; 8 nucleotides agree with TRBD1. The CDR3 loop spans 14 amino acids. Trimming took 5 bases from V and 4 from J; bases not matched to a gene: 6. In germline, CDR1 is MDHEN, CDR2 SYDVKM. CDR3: CASSQGTGSYGYTF. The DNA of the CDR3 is TGTGCCAGCAGTCAAGGGACAGGCAGCTATGGCTACACCTTC.

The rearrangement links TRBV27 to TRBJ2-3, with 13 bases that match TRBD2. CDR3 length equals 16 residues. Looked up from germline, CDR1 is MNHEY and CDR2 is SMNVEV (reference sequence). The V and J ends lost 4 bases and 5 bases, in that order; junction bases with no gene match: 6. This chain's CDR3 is CASSSQLAGGRDTQYF. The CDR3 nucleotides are TGTGCCAGCAGTTCCCAACTAGCGGGAGGGCGAGATACGCAGTATTTT.

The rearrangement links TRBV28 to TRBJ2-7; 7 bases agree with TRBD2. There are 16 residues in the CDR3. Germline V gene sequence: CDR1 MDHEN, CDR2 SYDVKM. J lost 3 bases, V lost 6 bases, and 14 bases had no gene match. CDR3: CASSSIRSGGFYEQYF. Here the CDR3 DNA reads TGTGCCAGCAGCTCCATAAGGTCGGGAGGTTTCTACGAGCAGTACTTC. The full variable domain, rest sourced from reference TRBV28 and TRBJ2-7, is DVKVTQSSRYLVKRTGEKVFLECVQDMDHENMFWYRQDPGLGLRLIYFSYDVKMKEKGDIPEGYSVSREKKERFSLILESASTNQTSMYLCASSSIRSGGFYEQYFGPGTRLTVT.

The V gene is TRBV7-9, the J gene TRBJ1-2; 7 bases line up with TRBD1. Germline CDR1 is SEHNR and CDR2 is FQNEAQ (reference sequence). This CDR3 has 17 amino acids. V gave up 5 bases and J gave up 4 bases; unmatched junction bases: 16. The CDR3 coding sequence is TGTGCCAGCAGCCCCAAGGGTACAGGGGCCGTTGGCTATGGCTACACCTTC. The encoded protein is CASSPKGTGAVGYGYTF.

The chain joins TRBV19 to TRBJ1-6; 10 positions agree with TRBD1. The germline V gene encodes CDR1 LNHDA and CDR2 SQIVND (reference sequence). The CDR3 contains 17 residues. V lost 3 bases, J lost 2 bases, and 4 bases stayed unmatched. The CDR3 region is CASSMTGGLAYNSPLHF. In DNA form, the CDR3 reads TGTGCCAGTAGTATGACAGGGGGCCTTGCCTATAATTCACCCCTCCACTTT.

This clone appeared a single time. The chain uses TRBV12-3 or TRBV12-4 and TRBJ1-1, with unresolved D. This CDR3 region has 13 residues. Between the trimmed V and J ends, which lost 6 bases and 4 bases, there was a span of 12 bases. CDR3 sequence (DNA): TGTGCCAGCAGCCCCCACGAGGGCACTGAAGCTTTCTTT. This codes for CASSPHEGTEAFF.

CDR3: CASSSYLRDRAYNSPLHF. The CDR3 bases are TGTGCCAGCAGCTCCTATCTCCGGGACAGGGCTTATAATTCACCCCTCCACTTT. V gene TRBV11-2 combines with J gene TRBJ1-6; 9 bases fit TRBD1. V dropped 4 bases and J dropped 4; count of bases not matched to a gene: 11. The CDR3 extends over 18 amino acids. The V gene's germline CDR1 is SGHAT and CDR2 FQNNGV. Full variable domain (missing parts from reference TRBV11-2 and TRBJ1-6): EAGVAQSPRYKIIEKRQSVAFWCNPISGHATLYWYQQILGQGPKLLIQFQNNGVVDDSQLPKDRFSAERLKGVDSTLKIQPAKLEDSAVYLCASSSYLRDRAYNSPLHFGNGTRLTVT.

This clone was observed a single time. CDR3 region: CASSQGARDRKNLAKNIQYF. Written as DNA, the CDR3 is TGTGCCAGCAGCCAAGGAGCCAGGGACAGGAAGAACTTAGCCAAAAACATTCAGTACTTC. The V call is TRBV3-1 (or the pseudogene TRBV3-2), the J call TRBJ2-4; 8 bases line up with TRBD1. This CDR3 region has 20 residues. With 1 base clipped from V and 0 bases from J, the junction kept 14 bases outside the gene matches. Germline V gene sequence: CDR1 LGHDT, CDR2 YNNKEL (reference sequence).

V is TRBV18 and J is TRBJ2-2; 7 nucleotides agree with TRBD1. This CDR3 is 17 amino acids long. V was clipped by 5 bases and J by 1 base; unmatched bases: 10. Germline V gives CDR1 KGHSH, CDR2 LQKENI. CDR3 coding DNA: TGTGCCAGCTCAGCTTTAACTGGGACAGTGAACACCGGGGAGCTGTTTTTT. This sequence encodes CASSALTGTVNTGELFF.

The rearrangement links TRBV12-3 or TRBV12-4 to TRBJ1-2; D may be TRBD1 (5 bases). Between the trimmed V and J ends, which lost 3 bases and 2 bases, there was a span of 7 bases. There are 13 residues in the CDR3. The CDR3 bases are TGTGCCAGCAGTTTGACAGCGAACTATGGCTACACCTTC. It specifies CASSLTANYGYTF.

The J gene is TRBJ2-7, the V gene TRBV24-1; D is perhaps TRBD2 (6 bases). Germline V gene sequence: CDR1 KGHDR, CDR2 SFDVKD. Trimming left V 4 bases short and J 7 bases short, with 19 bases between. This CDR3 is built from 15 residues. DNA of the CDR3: TGTGCCACCAGTGACTCCAGGAGTAGCGGAGAAGAGCAGTACTTC. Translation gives CATSDSRSSGEEQYF.

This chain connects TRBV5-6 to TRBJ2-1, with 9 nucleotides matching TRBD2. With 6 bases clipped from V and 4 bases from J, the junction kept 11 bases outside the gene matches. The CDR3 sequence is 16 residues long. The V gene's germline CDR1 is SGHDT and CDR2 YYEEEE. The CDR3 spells CASKSTTSGRYNEQFF. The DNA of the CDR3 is TGTGCCAGCAAATCCACGACTAGCGGACGTTACAATGAGCAGTTCTTC.

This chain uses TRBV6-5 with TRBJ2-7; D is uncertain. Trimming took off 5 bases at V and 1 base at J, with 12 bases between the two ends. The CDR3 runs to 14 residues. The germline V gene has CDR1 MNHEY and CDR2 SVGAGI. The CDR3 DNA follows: TGTGCCAGCAGTCCCATACCGAGGTCCTACGAGCAGTACTTC. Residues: CASSPIPRSYEQYF.